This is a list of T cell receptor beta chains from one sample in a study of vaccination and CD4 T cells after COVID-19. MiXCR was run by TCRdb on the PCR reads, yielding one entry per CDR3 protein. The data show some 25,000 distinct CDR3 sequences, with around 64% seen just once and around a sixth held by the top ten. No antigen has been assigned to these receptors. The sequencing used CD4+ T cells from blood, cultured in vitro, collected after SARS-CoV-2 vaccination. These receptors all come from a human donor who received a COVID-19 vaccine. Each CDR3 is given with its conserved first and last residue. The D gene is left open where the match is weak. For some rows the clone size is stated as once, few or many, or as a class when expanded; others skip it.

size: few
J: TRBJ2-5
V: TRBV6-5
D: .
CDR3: CASSYSPRGETQYF
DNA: TGTGCCAGCAGTTACTCTCCCAGGGGAGAGACCCAGTACTTC

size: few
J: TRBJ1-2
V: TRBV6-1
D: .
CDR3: CASSAYGTGYGYTF
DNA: TGTGCCAGCAGTGCCTATGGGACCGGATATGGCTACACCTTC

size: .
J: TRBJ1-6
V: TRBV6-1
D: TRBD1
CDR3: CASRRTGANSPLHF
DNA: TGTGCCAGCAGACGGACAGGGGCTAATTCACCCCTCCACTTT

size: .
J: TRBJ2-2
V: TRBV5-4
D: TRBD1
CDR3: CASSSGQGAPGELFF
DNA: TGTGCCAGCAGCTCCGGACAGGGGGCTCCCGGGGAGCTGTTTTTT

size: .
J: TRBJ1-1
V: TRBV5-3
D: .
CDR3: CASSLEAGVNTEAFF
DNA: TGTGCCAGCAGCTTGGAGGCAGGGGTGAACACTGAAGCTTTCTTT

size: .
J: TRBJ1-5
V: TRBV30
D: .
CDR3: CASQGFGNQPQHF
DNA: TGTGCCTCCCAGGGGTTTGGCAATCAGCCCCAGCATTTT

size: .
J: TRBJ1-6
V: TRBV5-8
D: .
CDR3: CASSLAGRSPLHF
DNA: TGTGCCAGCAGCTTGGCAGGGCGATCACCCCTCCACTTT

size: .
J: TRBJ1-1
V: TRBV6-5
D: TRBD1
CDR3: CASSYSWGQGVTEAFF
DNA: TGTGCCAGCAGTTACTCTTGGGGACAGGGGGTCACTGAAGCTTTCTTT

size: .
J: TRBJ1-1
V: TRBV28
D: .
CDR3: CASSLARAILRTEAFF
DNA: TGTGCCAGCAGTTTAGCCAGGGCAATACTACGGACTGAAGCTTTCTTT

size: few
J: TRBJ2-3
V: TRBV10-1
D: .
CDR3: CASSESMASSGTDTQYF
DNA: TGCGCCAGCAGTGAGTCGATGGCGAGCTCGGGAACAGATACGCAGTATTTT

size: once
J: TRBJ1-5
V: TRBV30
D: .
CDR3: CAWSSEGRQPQHF
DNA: TGTGCCTGGAGTTCTGAGGGAAGGCAGCCCCAGCATTTT

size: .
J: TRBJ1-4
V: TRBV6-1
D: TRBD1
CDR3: CASSLSGGWGEKLFF
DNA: TGTGCCAGCAGTCTGTCAGGGGGCTGGGGAGAAAAACTGTTTTTT

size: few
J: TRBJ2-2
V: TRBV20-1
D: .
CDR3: CSARDGGGELFF
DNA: TGCAGTGCTAGAGATGGCGGGGGGGAGCTGTTTTTT

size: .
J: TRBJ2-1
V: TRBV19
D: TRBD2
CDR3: CASSLGLAGGVNEQFF
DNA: TGTGCCAGTAGTCTTGGACTAGCGGGGGGAGTAAATGAGCAGTTCTTC

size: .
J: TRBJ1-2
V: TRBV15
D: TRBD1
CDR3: CATSRTGGDGYTF
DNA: TGTGCCACCAGCAGGACAGGGGGCGATGGCTACACCTTC

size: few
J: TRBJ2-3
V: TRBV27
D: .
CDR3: CASSLAGTDTQYF
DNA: TGTGCCAGCAGTTTGGCCGGCACAGATACGCAGTATTTT

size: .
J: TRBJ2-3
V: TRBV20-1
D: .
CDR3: CSARGAPRGRTDTQYF
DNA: TGCAGTGCTAGAGGTGCACCAAGAGGCCGCACAGATACGCAGTATTTT

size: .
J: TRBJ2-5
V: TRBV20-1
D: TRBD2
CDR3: CSAEMTSGGSEETQYF
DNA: TGCAGTGCCGAAATGACTAGCGGGGGGTCTGAAGAGACCCAGTACTTC

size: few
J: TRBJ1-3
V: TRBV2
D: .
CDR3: CASSPGNTIYF
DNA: TGTGCCAGCAGTCCCGGAAACACCATATATTTT

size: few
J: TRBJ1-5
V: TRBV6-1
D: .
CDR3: CASSTPEGNQPQHF
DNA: TGTGCCAGCAGCACCCCCGAGGGGAATCAGCCCCAGCATTTT

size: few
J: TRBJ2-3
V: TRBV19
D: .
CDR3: CASSSGGRTTDTQYF
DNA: TGTGCCAGTAGTAGCGGCGGGCGGACTACAGATACGCAGTATTTT

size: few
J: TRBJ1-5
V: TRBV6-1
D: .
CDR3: CASSAGTHQPQHF
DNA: TGTGCCAGCAGCGCCGGGACCCATCAGCCCCAGCATTTT

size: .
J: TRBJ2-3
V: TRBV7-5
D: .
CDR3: CISVSEALHKLFGASTDTQYF
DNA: .

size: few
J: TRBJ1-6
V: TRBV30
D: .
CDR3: CAWSSQGAWNSPLHF
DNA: TGTGCCTGGAGTTCGCAGGGAGCGTGGAATTCACCCCTCCACTTT

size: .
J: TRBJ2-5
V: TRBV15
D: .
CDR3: CATSRDNPGVRETQYF
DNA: TGTGCCACCAGCAGAGATAACCCGGGGGTACGGGAGACCCAGTACTTC

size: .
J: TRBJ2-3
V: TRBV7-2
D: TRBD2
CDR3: CASSPQRGVTQYF
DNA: TGTGCCAGCAGCCCCCAGCGGGGGGTTACGCAGTATTTT